These 13 T cell receptor beta chains originate from one sample sequenced in a study of blood T cell repertoires in COVID-19 (dated by TCRdb to the early 2020s). The library was made by the immunoSEQ multiplex PCR assay. TCRdb obtained this table from immuneACCESS and retained in-frame rearrangements with V and J assigned. These tables miss some clones; where compared with another copy, unresolved V genes account for less than half of the shortfall, and the remainder is unexplained. The sample table records around 300,000 clones; about nine tenths of these occur just once. Under 2.5% of the sample lies in the top ten. Sequencing used PBMCs or T cells enriched from blood (not recorded which). The receptors shown here come from an older woman who had recovered from COVID-19.

The chain is built from TRBV5-8 and TRBJ2-3, with D possibly TRBD2 on 5 matching bases. CDR3 size: 16 residues. Germline CDR1 and CDR2: SGHTS and YDEGEE. With 3 bases removed from V and 2 bases from J, the gap between germline ends came to 16 bases. The CDR3 DNA follows: TGTGCCAGCAGCTCTCCGTTCGGGGTTTACACAGATACGCAGTATTTT. It yields the protein CASSSPFGVYTDTQYF.

CDR3 loop: CASSPRETLGETQYF. DNA for the CDR3: TGCGCCAGCAGCCCCCGGGAGACCCTAGGGGAGACCCAGTACTTC. The chain is built from TRBV4-1 and TRBJ2-5, with D maybe TRBD2 (6 bases). The CDR3 consists of 15 residues. The germline V gene encodes CDR1 MGHRA and CDR2 YSYEKL. V lost 4 bases and J 5 bases, leaving 17 bases between the germline ends.

The CDR3 DNA follows: TGCGCCAGCACCGACGCGGGAGTAGATACGCAGTATTTT. Protein product: CASTDAGVDTQYF. The chain joins TRBV5-1 to TRBJ2-3, with TRBD2 matching 7 bases. Looked up from germline, CDR1 is SGHRS and CDR2 is YFSETQ. The CDR3 totals 13 residues. V gave up 6 bases and J gave up 5 bases; unmatched junction bases: 6.

CDR3 residues: CASSGLEGRTDTQYF. CDR3 coding DNA: TGTGCCAGCAGTGGCCTAGAGGGCCGAACAGATACGCAGTATTTT. The V gene is TRBV2, the J gene TRBJ2-3; weak D call: TRBD2 (5 bases). This CDR3 is built from 15 residues. V was clipped by 4 bases and J by 3 bases, with 14 bases between them. The germline CDR1 and CDR2 sequences are SNHLY and FYNNEI.

This rearrangement joins TRBV6-4 to TRBJ2-6; 11 bases are a match to TRBD1. V shed 6 bases, J shed 1 base, and the junction held 5 bases outside the gene matches. The germline CDR1 and CDR2 sequences are MRHNA and SNTAGT. The CDR3 is 17 residues long. CDR3 loop: CASRRGTGGSGANVLTF. CDR3 sequence (DNA): TGTGCCAGCAGACGAGGGACAGGGGGATCTGGGGCCAACGTCCTGACTTTC.

The chain links TRBV5-1 to TRBJ2-5, with D possibly TRBD2 on 5 matching bases. Trimming pared 2 bases from V and 5 bases from J, leaving 7 bases between. This CDR3 comprises 12 residues. Germline CDR1 is SGHRS and CDR2 is YFSETQ. The DNA for the CDR3 is TGCGCCAGCAGCTTCGGCGGGGAGACCCAGTACTTC. As protein: CASSFGGETQYF.

The CDR3 loop is CAWSDLAVQETQYF. DNA of the CDR3: TGTGCCTGGAGCGATCTAGCGGTCCAAGAGACCCAGTACTTC. The V gene is TRBV30, the J gene TRBJ2-5; TRBD2 agrees at 7 bases. V lost 3 bases to trimming and J lost 1 base; unmatched junction nucleotides: 5. Per germline, CDR1 GTSNPN and CDR2 SVGIG (reference sequence). This CDR3 has 14 amino acids.

This clone was recorded only once. V is TRBV2 and J is TRBJ1-4, with TRBD1 identical over 7 bases. Trimming at V came to 6 bases and at J to 8 bases, leaving 9 bases not matched to a gene. This CDR3 has 14 amino acids. Germline loops: CDR1 SNHLY, CDR2 FYNNEI. CDR3 amino acids: CASSVRGGDEKLFF. CDR3 sequence (DNA): TGTGCCAGCAGCGTCAGAGGGGGCGACGAAAAACTGTTTTTT. Full variable domain (missing parts from reference TRBV2 and TRBJ1-4): EPEVTQTPSHQVTQMGQEVILRCVPISNHLYFYWYRQILGQKVEFLVSFYNNEISEKSEIFDDQFSVERPDGSNFTLKIRSTKLEDSAMYFCASSVRGGDEKLFFGSGTQLSVL.

Written as DNA, the CDR3 is TGTGCCAGCAGTGAAGTGGCCACTGAAGCTTTCTTT. Translated: CASSEVATEAFF. This rearrangement joins TRBV2 to TRBJ1-1; no clear D. From germline, CDR1 is SNHLY and CDR2 FYNNEI. Trimming took off 1 base at V and 4 bases at J, with 4 bases between the two ends. This CDR3 spans 12 amino acids.

The V and J genes are TRBV7-2 and TRBJ1-5, with D possibly matching TRBD1 (6 bases). Germline CDR1 reads SGHTA; CDR2 reads FQGNSA. This CDR3 is 17 amino acids long. Trimming cost V 3 bases and J 3 bases, with 18 bases left between them. The CDR3 sequence is CASSFTGEGHLNQPQHF. CDR3 sequence (DNA): TGTGCCAGCAGCTTCACAGGAGAGGGACATCTCAATCAGCCCCAGCATTTT.

The chain uses TRBV2 and TRBJ1-2, with 8 bases fitting TRBD1. Unmatched junction bases numbered 6, after V lost 6 bases and J lost 0 bases. The length of the CDR3 is 15 residues. From germline, CDR1 is SNHLY and CDR2 FYNNEI. In DNA form, the CDR3 reads TGTGCCAGCAGGCTCGGACAGGGAGCTAACTATGGCTACACCTTC. This encodes CASRLGQGANYGYTF.

The J gene is TRBJ1-4, the V gene TRBV27; D gene ambiguous. The V end was cut by 6 bases, the J end by 3 bases, with 14 bases between. The germline V gene encodes CDR1 MNHEY and CDR2 SMNVEV (reference sequence). This CDR3 has 15 residues. The CDR3 sequence is CASRRDSRANEKLFF. For the CDR3, the DNA is TGTGCCAGCAGACGAGACTCGCGGGCTAATGAAAAACTGTTTTTT. The whole variable domain, remainder taken from reference TRBV27 and TRBJ1-4, is EAQVTQNPRYLITVTGKKLTVTCSQNMNHEYMSWYRQDPGLGLRQIYYSMNVEVTDKGDVPEGYKVSRKEKRNFPLILESPSPNQTSLYFCASRRDSRANEKLFFGSGTQLSVL.

The V call is TRBV4-1, the J call TRBJ2-5, with D perhaps TRBD1 (6 bases). The V end was cut by 1 base, the J end by 4 bases, with 7 bases between. Germline-derived CDR1 and CDR2 are MGHRA and YSYEKL. The CDR3 extends over 13 amino acids. In nucleotides, the CDR3 is TGCGCCAGCAGCCAAGGGGGGCGAGAGACCCAGTACTTC. Amino acids: CASSQGGRETQYF.